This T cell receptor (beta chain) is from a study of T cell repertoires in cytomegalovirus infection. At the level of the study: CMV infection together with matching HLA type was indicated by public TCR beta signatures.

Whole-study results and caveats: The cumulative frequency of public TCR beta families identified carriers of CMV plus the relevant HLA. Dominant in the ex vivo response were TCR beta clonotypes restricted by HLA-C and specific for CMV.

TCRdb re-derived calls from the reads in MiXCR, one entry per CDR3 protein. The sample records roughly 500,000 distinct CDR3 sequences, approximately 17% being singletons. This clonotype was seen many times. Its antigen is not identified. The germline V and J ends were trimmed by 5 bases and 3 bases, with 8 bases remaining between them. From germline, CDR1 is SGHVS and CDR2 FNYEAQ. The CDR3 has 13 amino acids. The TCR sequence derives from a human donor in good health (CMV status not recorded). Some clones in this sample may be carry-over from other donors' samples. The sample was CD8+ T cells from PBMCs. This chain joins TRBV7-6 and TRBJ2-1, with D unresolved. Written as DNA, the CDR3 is TGTGCCAGCAGCCCCGGGTTCTACAATGAGCAGTTCTTC. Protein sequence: CASSPGFYNEQFF.